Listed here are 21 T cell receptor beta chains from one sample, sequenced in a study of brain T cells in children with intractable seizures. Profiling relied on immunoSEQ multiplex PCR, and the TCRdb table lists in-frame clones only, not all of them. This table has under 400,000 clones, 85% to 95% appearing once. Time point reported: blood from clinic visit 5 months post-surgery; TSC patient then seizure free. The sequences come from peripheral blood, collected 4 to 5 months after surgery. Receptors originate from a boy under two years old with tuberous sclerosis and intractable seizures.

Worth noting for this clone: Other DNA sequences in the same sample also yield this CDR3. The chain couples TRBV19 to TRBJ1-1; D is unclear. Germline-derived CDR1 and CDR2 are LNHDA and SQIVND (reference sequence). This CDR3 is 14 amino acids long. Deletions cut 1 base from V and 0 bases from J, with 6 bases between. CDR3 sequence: CASSIGYMNTEAFF. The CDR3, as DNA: TGTGCCAGTAGTATAGGCTATATGAACACTGAAGCTTTCTTT.

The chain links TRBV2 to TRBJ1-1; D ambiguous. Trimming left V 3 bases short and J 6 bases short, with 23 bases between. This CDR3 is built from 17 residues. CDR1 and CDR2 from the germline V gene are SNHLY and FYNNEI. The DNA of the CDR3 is TGTGCCAGCAGTGAGAATTACTCGGGCCAAGAGCGCCCTGAAGCTTTCTTT. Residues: CASSENYSGQERPEAFF.

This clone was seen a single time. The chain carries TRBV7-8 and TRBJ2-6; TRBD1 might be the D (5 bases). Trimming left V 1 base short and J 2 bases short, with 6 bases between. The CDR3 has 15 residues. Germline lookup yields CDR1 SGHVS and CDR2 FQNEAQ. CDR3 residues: CASSLGGAGANVLTF. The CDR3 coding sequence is TGTGCCAGCAGCTTAGGGGGCGCTGGGGCCAACGTCCTGACTTTC.

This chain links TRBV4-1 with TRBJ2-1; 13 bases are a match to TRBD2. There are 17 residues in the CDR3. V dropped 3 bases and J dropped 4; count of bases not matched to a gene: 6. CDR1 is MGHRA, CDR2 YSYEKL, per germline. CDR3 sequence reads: CASSQVLAGGPYNEQFF. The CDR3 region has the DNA TGCGCCAGCAGCCAGGTACTAGCGGGGGGGCCGTACAATGAGCAGTTCTTC.

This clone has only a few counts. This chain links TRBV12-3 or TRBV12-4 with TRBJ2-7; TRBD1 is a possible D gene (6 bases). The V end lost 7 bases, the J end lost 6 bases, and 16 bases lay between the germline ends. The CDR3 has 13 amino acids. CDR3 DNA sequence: TGTGCCAGCAACAGGGAAGCGGCTGGCGAGCAGTACTTC. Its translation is CASNREAAGEQYF.

CDR3 protein: CASSFAAGGPLETQYF. As DNA, the CDR3 is TGTGCCAGCAGCTTTGCAGCGGGGGGGCCGTTGGAGACCCAGTACTTC. The V gene is TRBV5-4, the J gene TRBJ2-5; 10 bases match TRBD2. Germline V CDR1 and CDR2: SGHNT, YYREEE (reference sequence). The CDR3 totals 16 residues. V lost 2 bases, J lost 5 bases, and 9 bases stayed unmatched.

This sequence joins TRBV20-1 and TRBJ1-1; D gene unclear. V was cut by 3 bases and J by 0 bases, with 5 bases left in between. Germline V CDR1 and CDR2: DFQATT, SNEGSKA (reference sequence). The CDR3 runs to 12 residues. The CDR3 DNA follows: TGCAGTGCTAGTCCTTTGAACACTGAAGCTTTCTTT. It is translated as CSASPLNTEAFF.

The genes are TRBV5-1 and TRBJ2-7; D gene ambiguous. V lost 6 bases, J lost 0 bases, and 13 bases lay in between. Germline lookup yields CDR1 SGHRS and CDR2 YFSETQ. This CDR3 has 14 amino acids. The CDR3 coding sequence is TGCGCCAGCACCCACAGCCCGAGCTCCTACGAGCAGTACTTC. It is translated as CASTHSPSSYEQYF.

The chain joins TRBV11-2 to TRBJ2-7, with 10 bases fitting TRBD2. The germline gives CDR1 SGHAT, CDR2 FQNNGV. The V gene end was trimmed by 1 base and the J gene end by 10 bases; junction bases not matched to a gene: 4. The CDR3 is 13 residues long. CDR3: CASSLGASGGQYF. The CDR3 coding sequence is TGTGCCAGCAGCTTAGGCGCTAGCGGGGGCCAGTACTTC.

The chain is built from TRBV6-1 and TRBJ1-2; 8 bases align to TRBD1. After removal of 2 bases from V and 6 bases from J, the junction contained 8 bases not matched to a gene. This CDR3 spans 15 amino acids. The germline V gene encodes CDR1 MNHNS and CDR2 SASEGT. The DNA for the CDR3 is TGTGCCAGCAGTGAACAGGGGGCGGGACATCATGGCTACACCTTC. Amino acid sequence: CASSEQGAGHHGYTF.

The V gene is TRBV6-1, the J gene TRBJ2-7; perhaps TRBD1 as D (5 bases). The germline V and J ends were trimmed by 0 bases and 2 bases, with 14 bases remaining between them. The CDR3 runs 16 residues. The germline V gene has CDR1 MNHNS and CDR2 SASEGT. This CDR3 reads CASSEAWRQGPYEQYF. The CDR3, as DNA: TGTGCCAGCAGTGAAGCTTGGCGGCAGGGTCCCTACGAGCAGTACTTC.

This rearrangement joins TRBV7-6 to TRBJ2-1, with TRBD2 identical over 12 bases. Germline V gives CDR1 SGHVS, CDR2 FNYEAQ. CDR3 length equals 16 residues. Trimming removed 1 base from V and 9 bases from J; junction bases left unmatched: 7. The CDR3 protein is CASSLEASGGAGEQFF. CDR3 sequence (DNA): TGTGCCAGCAGCTTAGAAGCTAGCGGGGGGGCCGGTGAGCAGTTCTTC.

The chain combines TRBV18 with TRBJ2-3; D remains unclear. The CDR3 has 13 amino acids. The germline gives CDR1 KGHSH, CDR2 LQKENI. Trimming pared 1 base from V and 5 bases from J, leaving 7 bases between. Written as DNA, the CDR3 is TGTGCCAGCTCACCACGGCTACTAGATACGCAGTATTTT. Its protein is CASSPRLLDTQYF.

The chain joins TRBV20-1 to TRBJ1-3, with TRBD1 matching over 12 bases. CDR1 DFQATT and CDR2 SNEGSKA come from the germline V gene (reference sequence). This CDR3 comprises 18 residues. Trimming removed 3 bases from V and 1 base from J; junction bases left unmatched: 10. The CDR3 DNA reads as TGCAGTGCTAGTAAAGGGACAGGGGGCCGATTTTCTGGAAACACCATATATTTT. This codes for CSASKGTGGRFSGNTIYF.

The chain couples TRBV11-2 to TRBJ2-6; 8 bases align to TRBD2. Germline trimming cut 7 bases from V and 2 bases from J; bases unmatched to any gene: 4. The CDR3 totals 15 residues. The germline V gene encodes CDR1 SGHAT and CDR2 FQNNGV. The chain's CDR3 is CASTGGGTGANVLTF. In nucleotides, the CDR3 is TGTGCCAGCACGGGAGGGGGAACTGGGGCCAACGTCCTGACTTTC.

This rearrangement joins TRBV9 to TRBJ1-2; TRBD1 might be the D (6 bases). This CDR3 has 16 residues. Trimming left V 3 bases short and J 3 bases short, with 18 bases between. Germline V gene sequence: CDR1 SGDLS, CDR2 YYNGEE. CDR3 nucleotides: TGTGCCAGCAGCGCGTTACAGGGAATTGGCGACTATGGCTACACCTTC. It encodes CASSALQGIGDYGYTF.

CDR3 loop: CAWIPSSGNTIYF. Here the CDR3 DNA reads TGTGCCTGGATACCCTCCTCTGGAAACACCATATATTTT. This chain links TRBV30 with TRBJ1-3, with D unresolved. Trimming removed 4 bases from V and 0 bases from J, with 7 bases in between. Germline-derived CDR1 and CDR2 are GTSNPN and SVGIG (reference sequence). This CDR3 comprises 13 residues. Based on the CDR3 plus reference TRBV30 and TRBJ1-3, the full variable domain is SQTIHQWPATLVQPVGSPLSLECTVEGTSNPNLYWYRQAAGRGLQLLFYSVGIGQISSEVPQNLSASRPQDRQFILSSKKLLLSDSGFYLCAWIPSSGNTIYFGEGSWLTVV.

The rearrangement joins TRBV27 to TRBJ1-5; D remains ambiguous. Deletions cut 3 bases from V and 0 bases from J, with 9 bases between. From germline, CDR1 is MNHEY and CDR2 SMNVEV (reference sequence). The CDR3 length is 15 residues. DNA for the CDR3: TGTGCCAGCAGTTTTTGGGTAAATAGCAATCAGCCCCAGCATTTT. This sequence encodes CASSFWVNSNQPQHF.

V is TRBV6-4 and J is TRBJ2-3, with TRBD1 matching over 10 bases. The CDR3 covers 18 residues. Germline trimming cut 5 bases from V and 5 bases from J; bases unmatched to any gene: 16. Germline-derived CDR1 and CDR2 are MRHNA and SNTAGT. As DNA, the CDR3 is TGTGCCAGCAGTCCACTGTCGACAGGGGGCTTGCCATTAGATACGCAGTATTTT. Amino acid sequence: CASSPLSTGGLPLDTQYF.

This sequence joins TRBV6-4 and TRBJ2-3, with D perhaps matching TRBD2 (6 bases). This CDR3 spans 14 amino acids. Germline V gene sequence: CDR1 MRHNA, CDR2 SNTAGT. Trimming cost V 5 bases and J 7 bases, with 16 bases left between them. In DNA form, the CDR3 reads TGTGCCAGCAGTCAATCCCGGGGACTTTATACGCAGTATTTT. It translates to CASSQSRGLYTQYF.

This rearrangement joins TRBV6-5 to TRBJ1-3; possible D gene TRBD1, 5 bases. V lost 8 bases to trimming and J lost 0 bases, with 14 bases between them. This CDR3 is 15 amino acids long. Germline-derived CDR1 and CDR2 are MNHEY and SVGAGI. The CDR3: CASSGTLPSGNTIYF. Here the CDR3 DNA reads TGTGCCAGCTCCGGGACTTTGCCCTCTGGAAACACCATATATTTT.